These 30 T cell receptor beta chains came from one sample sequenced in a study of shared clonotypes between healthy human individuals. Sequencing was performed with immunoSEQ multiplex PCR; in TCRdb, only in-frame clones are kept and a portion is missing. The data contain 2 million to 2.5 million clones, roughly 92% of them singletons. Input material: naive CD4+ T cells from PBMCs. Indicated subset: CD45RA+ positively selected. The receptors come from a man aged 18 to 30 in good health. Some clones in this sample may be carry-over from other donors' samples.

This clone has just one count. CDR3: CASSAHPGLFCPGELFF. The CDR3, as DNA: TGTGCCAGCAGCGCCCATCCGGGACTATTCTGTCCCGGGGAGCTGTTTTTT. V usage is TRBV21-1 and J usage is TRBJ2-2; the table's D call, TRBD2, has no DNA check behind it. TRBV21-1 is given as a pseudogene. This CDR3 spans 17 amino acids.

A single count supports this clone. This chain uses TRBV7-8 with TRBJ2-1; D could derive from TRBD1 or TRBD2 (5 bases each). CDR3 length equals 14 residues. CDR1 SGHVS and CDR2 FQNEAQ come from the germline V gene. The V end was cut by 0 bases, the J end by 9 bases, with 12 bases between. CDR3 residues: CASSLAGTGGEQFF. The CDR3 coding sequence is TGTGCCAGCAGCTTAGCGGGTACTGGGGGTGAGCAGTTCTTC.

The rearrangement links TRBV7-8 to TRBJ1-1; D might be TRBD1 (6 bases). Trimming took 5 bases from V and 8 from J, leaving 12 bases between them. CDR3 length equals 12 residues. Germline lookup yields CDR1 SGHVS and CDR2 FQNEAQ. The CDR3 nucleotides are TGTGCCAGCAGCGCTACAGGGACCGAAGCTTTCTTT. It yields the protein CASSATGTEAFF.

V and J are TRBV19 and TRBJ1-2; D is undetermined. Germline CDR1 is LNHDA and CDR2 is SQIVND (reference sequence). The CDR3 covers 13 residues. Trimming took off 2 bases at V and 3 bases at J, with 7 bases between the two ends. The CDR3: CASSIREDYGYTF. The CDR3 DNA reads TGTGCCAGTAGTATACGTGAGGACTATGGCTACACCTTC.

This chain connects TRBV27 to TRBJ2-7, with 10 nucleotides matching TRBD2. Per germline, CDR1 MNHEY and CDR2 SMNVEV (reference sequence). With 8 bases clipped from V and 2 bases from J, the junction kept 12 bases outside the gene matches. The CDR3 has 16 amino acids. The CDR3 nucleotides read TGTGCCAGCTACCTATGGAGGACTAGCGGAACCTACGAGCAGTACTTC. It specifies CASYLWRTSGTYEQYF.

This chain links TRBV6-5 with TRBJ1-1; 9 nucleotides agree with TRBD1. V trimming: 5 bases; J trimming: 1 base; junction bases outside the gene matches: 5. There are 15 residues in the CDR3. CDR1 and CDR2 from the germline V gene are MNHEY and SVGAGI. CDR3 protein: CASSATGGPNTEAFF. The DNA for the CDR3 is TGTGCCAGCAGTGCGACAGGGGGGCCGAACACTGAAGCTTTCTTT.

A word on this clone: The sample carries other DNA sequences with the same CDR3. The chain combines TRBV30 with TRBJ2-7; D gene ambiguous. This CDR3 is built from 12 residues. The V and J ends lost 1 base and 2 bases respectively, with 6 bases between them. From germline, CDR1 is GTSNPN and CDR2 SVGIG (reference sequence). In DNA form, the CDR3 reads TGTGCCTGGAGTGGGGGTGCCTACGAGCAGTACTTC. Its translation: CAWSGGAYEQYF.

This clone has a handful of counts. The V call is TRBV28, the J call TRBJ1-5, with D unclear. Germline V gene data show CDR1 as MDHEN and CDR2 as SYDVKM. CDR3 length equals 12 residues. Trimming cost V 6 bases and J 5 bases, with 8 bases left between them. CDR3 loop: CASRSRHQPQHF. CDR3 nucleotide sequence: TGTGCCAGCAGGTCGAGACATCAGCCCCAGCATTTT.

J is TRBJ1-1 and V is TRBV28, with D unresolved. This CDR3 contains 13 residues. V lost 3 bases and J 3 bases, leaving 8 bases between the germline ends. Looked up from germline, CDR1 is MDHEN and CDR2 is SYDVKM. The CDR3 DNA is TGTGCCAGCAGTTTCCTTGTATACACTGAAGCTTTCTTT. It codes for CASSFLVYTEAFF.

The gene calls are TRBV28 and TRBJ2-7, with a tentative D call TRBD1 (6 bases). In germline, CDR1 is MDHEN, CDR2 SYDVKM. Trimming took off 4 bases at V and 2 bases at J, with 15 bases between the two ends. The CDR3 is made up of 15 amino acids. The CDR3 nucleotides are TGTGCCAGCAGTTCCCCGGGACACCTTACCTACGAGCAGTACTTC. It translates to CASSSPGHLTYEQYF.

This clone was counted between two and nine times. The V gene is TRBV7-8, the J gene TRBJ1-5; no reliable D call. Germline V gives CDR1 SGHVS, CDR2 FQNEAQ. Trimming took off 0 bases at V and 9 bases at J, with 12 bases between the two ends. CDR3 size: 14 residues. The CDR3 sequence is CASSLAAGDRPQHF. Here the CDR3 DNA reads TGTGCCAGCAGCTTAGCGGCGGGCGATCGGCCCCAGCATTTT. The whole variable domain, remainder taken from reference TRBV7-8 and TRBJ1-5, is GAGVSQSPRYKVAKRGQDVALRCDPISGHVSLFWYQQALGQGPEFLTYFQNEAQLDKSGLPSDRFFAERPEGSVSTLKIQRTQQEDSAVYLCASSLAAGDRPQHFGDGTRLSIL.

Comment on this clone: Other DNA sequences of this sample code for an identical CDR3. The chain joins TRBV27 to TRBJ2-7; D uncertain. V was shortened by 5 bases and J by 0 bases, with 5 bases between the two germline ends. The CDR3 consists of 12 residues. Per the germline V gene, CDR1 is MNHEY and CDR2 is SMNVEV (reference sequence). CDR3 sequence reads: CASSPNSYEQYF. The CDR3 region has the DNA TGTGCCAGCAGTCCCAACTCCTACGAGCAGTACTTC.

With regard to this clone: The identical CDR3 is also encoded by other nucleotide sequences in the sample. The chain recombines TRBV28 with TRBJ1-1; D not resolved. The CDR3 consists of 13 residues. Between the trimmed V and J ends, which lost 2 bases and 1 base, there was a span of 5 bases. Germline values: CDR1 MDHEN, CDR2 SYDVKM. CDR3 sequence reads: CASSLGQNTEAFF. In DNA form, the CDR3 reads TGTGCCAGCAGTTTAGGGCAGAACACTGAAGCTTTCTTT.

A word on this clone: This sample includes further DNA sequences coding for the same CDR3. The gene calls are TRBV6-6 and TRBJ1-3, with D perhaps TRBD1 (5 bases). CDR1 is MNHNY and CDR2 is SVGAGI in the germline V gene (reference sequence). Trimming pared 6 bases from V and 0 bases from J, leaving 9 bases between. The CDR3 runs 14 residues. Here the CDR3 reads CASRGGGSGNTIYF. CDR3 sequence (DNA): TGTGCCAGCAGGGGCGGGGGCTCTGGAAACACCATATATTTT.

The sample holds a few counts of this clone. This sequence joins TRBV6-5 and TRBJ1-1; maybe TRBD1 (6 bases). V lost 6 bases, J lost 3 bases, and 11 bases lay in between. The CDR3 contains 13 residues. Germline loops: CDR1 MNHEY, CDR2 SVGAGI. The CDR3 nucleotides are TGTGCCAGCAGCTGGAACAGGGACACTGAAGCTTTCTTT. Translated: CASSWNRDTEAFF.

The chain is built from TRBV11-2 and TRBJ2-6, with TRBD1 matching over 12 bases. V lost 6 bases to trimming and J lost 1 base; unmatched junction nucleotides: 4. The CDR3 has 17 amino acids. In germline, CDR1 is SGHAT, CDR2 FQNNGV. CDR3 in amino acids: CASRPGQGASGANVLTF. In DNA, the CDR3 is TGTGCCAGCAGGCCGGGACAGGGGGCGTCTGGGGCCAACGTCCTGACTTTC.

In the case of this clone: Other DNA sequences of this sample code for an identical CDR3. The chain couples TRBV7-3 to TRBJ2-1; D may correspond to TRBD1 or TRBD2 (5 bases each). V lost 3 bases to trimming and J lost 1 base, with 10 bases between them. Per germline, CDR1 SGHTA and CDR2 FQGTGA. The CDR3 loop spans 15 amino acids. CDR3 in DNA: TGTGCCAGCAGCTTGGGGGAAGGGTCCTACAATGAGCAGTTCTTC. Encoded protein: CASSLGEGSYNEQFF.

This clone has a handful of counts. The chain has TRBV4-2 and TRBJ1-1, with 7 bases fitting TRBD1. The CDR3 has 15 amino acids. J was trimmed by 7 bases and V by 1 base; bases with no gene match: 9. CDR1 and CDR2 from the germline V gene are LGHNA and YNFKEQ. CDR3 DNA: TGTGCCAGCAGCCAAGGGATTCCAGGGGGAGATGAAGCTTTCTTT. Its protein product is CASSQGIPGGDEAFF.

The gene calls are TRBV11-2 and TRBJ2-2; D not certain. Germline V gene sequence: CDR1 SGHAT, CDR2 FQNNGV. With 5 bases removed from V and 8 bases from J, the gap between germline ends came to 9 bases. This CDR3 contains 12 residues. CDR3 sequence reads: CASSPWVGELFF. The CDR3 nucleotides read TGTGCCAGCAGCCCATGGGTAGGGGAGCTGTTTTTT.

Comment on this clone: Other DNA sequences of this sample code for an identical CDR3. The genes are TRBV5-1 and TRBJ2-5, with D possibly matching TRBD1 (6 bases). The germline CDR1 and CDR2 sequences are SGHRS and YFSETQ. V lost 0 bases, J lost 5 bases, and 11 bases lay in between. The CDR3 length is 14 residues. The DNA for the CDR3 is TGCGCCAGCAGCTTGGGGACAGTTGGGGAGACCCAGTACTTC. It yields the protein CASSLGTVGETQYF.

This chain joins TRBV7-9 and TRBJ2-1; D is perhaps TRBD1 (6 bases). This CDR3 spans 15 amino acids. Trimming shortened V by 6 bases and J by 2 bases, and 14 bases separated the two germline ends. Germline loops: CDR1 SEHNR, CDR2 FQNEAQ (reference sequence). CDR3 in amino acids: CASSRTGLPYNEQFF. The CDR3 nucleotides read TGTGCCAGCAGTCGAACAGGGCTCCCCTACAATGAGCAGTTCTTC.

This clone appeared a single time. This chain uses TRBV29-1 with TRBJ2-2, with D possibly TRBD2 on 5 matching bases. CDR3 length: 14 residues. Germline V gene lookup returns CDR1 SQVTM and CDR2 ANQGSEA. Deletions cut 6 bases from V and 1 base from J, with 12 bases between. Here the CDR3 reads CSVKGLLNTGELFF. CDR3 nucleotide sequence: TGCAGCGTAAAAGGACTTCTGAACACCGGGGAGCTGTTTTTT.

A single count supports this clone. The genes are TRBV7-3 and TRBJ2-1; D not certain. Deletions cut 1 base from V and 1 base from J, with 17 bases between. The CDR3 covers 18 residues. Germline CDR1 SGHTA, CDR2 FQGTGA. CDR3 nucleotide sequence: TGTGCCAGCAGCTTAATAGGCCGCGTTTGGGGATCCTACAATGAGCAGTTCTTC. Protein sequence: CASSLIGRVWGSYNEQFF.

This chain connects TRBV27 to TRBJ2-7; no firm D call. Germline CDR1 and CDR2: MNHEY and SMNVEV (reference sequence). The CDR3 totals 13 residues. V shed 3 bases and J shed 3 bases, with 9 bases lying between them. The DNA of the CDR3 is TGTGCCAGCAGTTTGGCCCAATTCTACGAGCAGTACTTC. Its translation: CASSLAQFYEQYF.

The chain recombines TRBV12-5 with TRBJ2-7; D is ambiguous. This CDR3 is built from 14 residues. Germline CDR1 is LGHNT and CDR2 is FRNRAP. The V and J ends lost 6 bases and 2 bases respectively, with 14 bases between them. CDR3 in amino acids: CASGKPPVPYEQYF. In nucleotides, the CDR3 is TGTGCTAGTGGGAAGCCTCCAGTCCCCTACGAGCAGTACTTC.

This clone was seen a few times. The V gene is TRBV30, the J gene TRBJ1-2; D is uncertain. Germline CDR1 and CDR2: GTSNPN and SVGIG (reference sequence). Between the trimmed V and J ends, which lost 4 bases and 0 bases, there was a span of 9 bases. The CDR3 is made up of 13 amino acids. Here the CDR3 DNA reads TGTGCCTGGACCCTAGTTTCTAACTATGGCTACACCTTC. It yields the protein CAWTLVSNYGYTF.

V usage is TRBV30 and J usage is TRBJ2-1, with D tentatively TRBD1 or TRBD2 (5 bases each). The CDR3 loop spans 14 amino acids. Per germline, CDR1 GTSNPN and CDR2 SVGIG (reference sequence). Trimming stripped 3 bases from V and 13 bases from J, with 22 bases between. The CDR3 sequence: CAWRPIKRGSTQFF. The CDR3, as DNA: TGTGCCTGGAGGCCCATTAAGAGGGGATCGACTCAGTTCTTC. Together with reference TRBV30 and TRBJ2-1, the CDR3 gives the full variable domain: SQTIHQWPATLVQPVGSPLSLECTVEGTSNPNLYWYRQAAGRGLQLLFYSVGIGQISSEVPQNLSASRPQDRQFILSSKKLLLSDSGFYLCAWRPIKRGSTQFFGPGTRLTVL.

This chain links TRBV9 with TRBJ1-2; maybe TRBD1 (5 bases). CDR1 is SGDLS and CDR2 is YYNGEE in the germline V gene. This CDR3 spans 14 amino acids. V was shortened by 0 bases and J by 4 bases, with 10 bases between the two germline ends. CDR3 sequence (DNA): TGTGCCAGCAGCGTAGAGGAGGGGCTCTATGGCTACACCTTC. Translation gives CASSVEEGLYGYTF.

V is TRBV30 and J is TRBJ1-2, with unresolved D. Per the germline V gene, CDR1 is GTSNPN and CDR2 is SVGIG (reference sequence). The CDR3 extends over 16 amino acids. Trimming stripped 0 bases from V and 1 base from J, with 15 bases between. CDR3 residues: CAWSVLRPPVNYGYTF. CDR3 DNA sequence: TGTGCCTGGAGTGTATTAAGGCCTCCTGTTAACTATGGCTACACCTTC.

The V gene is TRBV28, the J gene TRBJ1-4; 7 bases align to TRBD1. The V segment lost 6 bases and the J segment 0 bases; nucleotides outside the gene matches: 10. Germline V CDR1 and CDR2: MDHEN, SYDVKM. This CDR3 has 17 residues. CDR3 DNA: TGTGCCAGCAGCGGACTTCGGGACAGTGCAACTAATGAAAAACTGTTTTTT. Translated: CASSGLRDSATNEKLFF.